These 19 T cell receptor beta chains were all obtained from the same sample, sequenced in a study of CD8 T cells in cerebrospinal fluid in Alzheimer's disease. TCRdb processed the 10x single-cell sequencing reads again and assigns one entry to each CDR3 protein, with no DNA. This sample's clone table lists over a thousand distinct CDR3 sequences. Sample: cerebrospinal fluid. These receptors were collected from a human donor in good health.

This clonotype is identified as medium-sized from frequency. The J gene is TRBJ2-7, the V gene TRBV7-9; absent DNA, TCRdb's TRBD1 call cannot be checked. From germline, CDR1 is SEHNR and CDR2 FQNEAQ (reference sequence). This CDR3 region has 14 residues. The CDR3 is CASSPPGGSYEQYF.

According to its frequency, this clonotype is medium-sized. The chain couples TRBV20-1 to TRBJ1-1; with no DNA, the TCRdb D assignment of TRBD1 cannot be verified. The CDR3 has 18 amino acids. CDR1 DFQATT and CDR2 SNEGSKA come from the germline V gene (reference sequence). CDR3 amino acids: CSARTGPGQGVGNTEAFF.

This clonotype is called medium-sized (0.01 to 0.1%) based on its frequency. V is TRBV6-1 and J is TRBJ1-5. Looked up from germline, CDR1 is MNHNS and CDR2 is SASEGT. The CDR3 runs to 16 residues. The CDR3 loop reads CASSELAGYSNQPQHF.

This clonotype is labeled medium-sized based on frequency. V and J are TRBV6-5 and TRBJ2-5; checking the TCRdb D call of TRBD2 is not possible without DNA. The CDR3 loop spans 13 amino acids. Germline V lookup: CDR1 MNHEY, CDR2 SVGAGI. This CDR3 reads CASRRSHQETQYF.

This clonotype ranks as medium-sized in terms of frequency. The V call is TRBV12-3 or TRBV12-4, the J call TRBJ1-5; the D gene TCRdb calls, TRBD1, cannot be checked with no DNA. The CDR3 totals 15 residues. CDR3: CASRPTGQYNQPQHF.

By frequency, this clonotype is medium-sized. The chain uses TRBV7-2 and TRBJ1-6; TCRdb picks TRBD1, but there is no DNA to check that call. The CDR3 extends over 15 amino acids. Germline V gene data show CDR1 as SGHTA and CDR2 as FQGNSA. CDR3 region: CASSLNRVYNSPLHF.

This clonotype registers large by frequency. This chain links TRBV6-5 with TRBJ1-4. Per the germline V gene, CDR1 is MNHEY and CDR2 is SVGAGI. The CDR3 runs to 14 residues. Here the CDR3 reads CASSYSDLSEKLFF.

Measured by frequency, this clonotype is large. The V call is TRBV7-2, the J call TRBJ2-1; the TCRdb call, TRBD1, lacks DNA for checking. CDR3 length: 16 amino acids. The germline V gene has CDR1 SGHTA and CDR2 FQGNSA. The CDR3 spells CASSLDPGATGNEQFF.

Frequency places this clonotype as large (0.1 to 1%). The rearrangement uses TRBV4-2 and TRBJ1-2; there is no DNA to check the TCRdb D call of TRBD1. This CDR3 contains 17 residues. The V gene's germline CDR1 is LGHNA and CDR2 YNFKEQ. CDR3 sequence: CASSQDPNPGQGPGYTF.

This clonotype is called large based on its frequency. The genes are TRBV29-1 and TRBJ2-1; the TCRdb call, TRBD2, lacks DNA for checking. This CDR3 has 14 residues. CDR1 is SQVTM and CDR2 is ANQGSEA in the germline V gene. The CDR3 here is CSGVPPLGVDEQFF.

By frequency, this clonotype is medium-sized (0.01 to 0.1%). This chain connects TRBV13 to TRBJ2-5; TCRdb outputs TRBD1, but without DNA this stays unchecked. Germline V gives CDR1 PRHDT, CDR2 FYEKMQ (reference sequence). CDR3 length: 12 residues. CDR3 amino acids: CASGQGAETQYF.

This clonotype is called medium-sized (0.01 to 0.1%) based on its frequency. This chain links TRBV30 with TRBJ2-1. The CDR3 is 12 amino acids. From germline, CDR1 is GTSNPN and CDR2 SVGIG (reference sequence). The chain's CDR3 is CAGGSSYNEQFF.

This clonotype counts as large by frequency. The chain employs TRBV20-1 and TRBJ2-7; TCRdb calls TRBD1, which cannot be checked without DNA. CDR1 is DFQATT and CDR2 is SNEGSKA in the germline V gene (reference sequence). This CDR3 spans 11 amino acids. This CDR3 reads CSAPGVYEQYF.

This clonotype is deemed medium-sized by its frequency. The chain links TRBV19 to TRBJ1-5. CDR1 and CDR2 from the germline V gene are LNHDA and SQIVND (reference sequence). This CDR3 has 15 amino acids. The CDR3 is CASSIIAGSNQPQHF.

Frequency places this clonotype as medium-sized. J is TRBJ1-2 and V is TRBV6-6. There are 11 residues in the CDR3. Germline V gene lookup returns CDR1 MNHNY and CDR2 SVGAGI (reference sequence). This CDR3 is CASSYSYSYTF.

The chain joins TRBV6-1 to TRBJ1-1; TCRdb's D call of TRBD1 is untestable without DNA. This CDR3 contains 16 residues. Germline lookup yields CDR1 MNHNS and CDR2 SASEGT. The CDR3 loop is CASSESGTGTHEEAFF.

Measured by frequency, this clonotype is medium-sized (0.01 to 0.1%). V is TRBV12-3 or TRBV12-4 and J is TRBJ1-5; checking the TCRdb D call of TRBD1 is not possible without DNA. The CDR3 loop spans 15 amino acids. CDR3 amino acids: CASRRAGTGGQPQHF.

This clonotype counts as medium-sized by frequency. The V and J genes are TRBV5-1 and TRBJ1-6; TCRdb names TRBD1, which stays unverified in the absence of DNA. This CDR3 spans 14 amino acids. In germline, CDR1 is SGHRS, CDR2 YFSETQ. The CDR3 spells CASSWRQGDSPLHF.

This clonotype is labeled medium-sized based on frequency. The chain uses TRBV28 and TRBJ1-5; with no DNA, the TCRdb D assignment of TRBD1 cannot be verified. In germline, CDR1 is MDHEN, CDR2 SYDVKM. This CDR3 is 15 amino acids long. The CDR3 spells CASSLLTGSNQPQHF.